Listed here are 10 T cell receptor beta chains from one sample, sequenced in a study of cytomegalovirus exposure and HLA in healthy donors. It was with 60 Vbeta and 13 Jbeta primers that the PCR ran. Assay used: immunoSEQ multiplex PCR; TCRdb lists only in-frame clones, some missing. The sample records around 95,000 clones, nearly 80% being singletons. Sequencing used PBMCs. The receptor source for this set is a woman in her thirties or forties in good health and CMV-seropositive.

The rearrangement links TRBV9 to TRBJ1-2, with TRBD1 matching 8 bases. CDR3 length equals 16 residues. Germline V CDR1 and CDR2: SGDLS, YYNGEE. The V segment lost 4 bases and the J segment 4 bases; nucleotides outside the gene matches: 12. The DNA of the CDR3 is TGTGCCAGCAGCCTCCTGTGGACAGGGCCGGGCTATGGCTACACCTTC. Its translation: CASSLLWTGPGYGYTF.

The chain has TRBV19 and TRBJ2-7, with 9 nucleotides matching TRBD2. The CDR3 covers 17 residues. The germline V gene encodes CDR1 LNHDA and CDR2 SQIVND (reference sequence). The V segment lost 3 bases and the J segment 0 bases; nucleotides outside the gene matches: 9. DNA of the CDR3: TGTGCCAGTAGTATTAGCGGGGGCGGGAGACCCTCCTACGAGCAGTACTTC. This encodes CASSISGGGRPSYEQYF.

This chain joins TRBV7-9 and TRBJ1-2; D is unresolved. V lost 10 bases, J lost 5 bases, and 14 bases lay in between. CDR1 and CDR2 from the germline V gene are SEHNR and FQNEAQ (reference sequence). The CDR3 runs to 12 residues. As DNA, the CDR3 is TGTGCCACCCAGGCAGGCTTTTATGGCTACACCTTC. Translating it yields CATQAGFYGYTF. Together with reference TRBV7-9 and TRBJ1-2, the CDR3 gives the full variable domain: DTGVSQNPRHKITKRGQNVTFRCDPISEHNRLYWYRQTLGQGPEFLTYFQNEAQLEKSRLLSDRFSAERPKGSFSTLEIQRTEQGDSAMYLCATQAGFYGYTFGSGTRLTVV.

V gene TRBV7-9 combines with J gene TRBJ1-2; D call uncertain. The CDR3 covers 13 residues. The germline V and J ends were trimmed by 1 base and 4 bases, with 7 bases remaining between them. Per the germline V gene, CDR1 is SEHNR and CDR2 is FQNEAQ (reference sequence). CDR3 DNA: TGTGCCAGCAGCTTAGAAGTGGCCTATGGCTACACCTTC. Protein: CASSLEVAYGYTF.

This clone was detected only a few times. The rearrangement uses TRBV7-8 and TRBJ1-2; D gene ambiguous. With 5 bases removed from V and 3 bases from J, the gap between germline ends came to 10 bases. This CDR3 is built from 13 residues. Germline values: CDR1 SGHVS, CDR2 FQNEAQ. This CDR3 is CASSRGSDYGYTF. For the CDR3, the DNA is TGTGCCAGCAGCCGGGGTTCGGACTATGGCTACACCTTC.

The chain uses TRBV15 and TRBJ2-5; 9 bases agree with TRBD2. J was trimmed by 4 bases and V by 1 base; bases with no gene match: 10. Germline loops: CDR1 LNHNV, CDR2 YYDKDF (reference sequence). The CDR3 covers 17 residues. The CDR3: CATSRVRGSGRAETQYF. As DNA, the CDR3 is TGTGCCACCAGCAGAGTGCGGGGTAGCGGGAGAGCAGAGACCCAGTACTTC. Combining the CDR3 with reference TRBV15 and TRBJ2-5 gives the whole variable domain DAMVIQNPRYQVTQFGKPVTLSCSQTLNHNVMYWYQQKSSQAPKLLFHYYDKDFNNEADTPDNFQSRRPNTSFCFLDIRSPGLGDTAMYLCATSRVRGSGRAETQYFGPGTRLLVL.

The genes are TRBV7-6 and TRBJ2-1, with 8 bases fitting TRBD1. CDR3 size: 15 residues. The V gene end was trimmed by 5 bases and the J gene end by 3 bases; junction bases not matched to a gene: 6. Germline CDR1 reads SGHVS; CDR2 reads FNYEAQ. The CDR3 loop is CASSRTGTYYNEQFF. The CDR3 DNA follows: TGTGCCAGCAGCCGGACAGGGACCTACTACAATGAGCAGTTCTTC.

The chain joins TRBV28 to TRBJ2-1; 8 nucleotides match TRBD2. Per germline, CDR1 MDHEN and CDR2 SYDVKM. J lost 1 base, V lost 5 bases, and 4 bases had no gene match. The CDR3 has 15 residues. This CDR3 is CASSPRGGSYNEQFF. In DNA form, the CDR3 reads TGTGCCAGCAGTCCCCGGGGGGGTTCCTACAATGAGCAGTTCTTC.

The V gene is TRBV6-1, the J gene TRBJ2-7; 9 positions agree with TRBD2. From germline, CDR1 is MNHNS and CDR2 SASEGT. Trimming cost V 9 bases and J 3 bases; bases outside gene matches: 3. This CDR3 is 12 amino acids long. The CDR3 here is CASSGSGYEQYF. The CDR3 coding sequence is TGTGCCAGTAGCGGGAGTGGCTACGAGCAGTACTTC.

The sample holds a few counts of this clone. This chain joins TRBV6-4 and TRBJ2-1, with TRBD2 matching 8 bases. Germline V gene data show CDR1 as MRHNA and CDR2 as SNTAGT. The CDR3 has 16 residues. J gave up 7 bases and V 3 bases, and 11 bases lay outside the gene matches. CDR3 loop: CASSDRAGEGNNEQFF. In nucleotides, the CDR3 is TGTGCCAGCAGTGATCGAGCGGGAGAGGGAAATAATGAGCAGTTCTTC.